This T cell receptor beta chain is drawn from a study of T cell repertoires in cytomegalovirus infection. For the study at large: Through public TCR beta signatures, both CMV infection and matching HLA type were indicated.

Germline loops: CDR1 SNHLY, CDR2 FYNNEI. The CDR3 totals 15 residues. The V end was cut by 4 bases, the J end by 0 bases, with 12 bases between. In the case of this clonotype: Its target is not known.

Via MiXCR, TCRdb re-called the reads, giving one row per CDR3 protein. Of about 900,000 distinct CDR3 sequences listed, about 33% are singletons. This chain joins TRBV2 and TRBJ1-1; D remains ambiguous. Sequenced here: cultured CD8+ T cells from PBMCs, sampled from culture after CMV antigen stimulation. The TCR was taken from a human donor in good health (CMV status not recorded). Some clones in this sample may be carry-over from other donors' samples. CDR3 protein: CASSVWSDMNTEAFF. DNA of the CDR3: TGTGCCAGCAGTGTCTGGTCCGACATGAACACTGAAGCTTTCTTT.